The rows below give T cell receptor beta chains drawn from one sample of a study of spatial heterogeneity in lung cancer. TCRdb re-derived calls from the 5' RACE reads in MiXCR, one entry per CDR3 protein. This sample has about 1,500 distinct CDR3 sequences, with roughly a quarter found just once. Sequenced material: PBMCs, taken at surgery. The receptors here all came from a male donor with early-stage non-small cell lung cancer. CDR3s include the opening cysteine and the closing phenylalanine or tryptophan. The D gene is left open where the match is weak. A clone size is listed for some rows: how often the clone was seen (once, few, many), or a class if it is expanded.

v_call	j_call	d_call	clone_size	cdr3_length	cdr3_nt	cdr3_aa
TRBV9	TRBJ1-5	-	-	13	TGTGCCAGCAGCGCGGGGACCGGGTTCCCCCAGCATTTT	CASSAGTGFPQHF
TRBV30	TRBJ2-5	-	-	15	TGTGCCTGGAGTATTCTTTCCAGCGGGCGGGAGACCCAGTACTTC	CAWSILSSGRETQYF
TRBV15	TRBJ2-5	TRBD2	medium-sized	13	TGTGCCACCAAGGGACTAGCGTATGAGACCCAGTACTTC	CATKGLAYETQYF
TRBV28	TRBJ1-6	-	few	13	TGTGCCAGCAGTTCCCCAATAGGTTCACCCCTCCACTTT	CASSSPIGSPLHF
TRBV7-2	TRBJ2-7	-	-	14	TGTGCCAGCAGTAGGGGCGGCGTCTCCTACGAGCAGTACTTC	CASSRGGVSYEQYF
TRBV11-2	TRBJ2-3	TRBD2	-	15	TGTGCCAGCAGATCGGCTGCGGGGGGCACAGATACGCAGTATTTT	CASRSAAGGTDTQYF
TRBV30	TRBJ2-1	-	-	10	TGTGCCTGGAGTGGACGTGAGCAGTTCTTC	CAWSGREQFF
TRBV4-3	TRBJ2-5	TRBD1	-	14	TGCGCCAGCAGCCAGGACAGGCGACCCGAGACCCAGTACTTC	CASSQDRRPETQYF
TRBV5-1	TRBJ1-3	-	medium-sized	16	TGCGCCAGCAGCTTGGGCCCGCCAGATTCTGGAAACACCATATATTTT	CASSLGPPDSGNTIYF
TRBV4-3	TRBJ2-1	TRBD2	large	16	TGCGCCAGCAGCCAAGATGGCGGGAGGGCGGGCAATGAGCAGTTCTTC	CASSQDGGRAGNEQFF
TRBV13	TRBJ1-2	-	-	14	TGTGCCAGCAGCTTATCTCGGGATAACTATGGCTACACCTTC	CASSLSRDNYGYTF
TRBV20-1	TRBJ2-1	TRBD2	medium-sized	15	TGCAGTGCTAGCAACTTAGCGGGAGCCGATAATGAGCAGTTCTTC	CSASNLAGADNEQFF
TRBV15	TRBJ2-7	-	-	17	TGTGTCACCAGCAGAGTGGGTCCCGGATACCTATCCTACGGGCAGTACTTC	CVTSRVGPGYLSYGQYF
TRBV27	TRBJ2-7	-	-	15	TGTGCCAGCAGTTCTAAAAAGGGGGGATCCTACGAGCAGTACTTC	CASSSKKGGSYEQYF
TRBV20-1	TRBJ2-3	TRBD2	many	14	TGCAGTGCTGCCGGACTAGCGGGAGCAGATACGCAGTATTTT	CSAAGLAGADTQYF
TRBV27	TRBJ2-7	TRBD2	many	15	TGTGCCAGCAGTTTAAGGGCTAGCGGGGTCTACGAGCAGTACTTC	CASSLRASGVYEQYF
TRBV7-6	TRBJ1-1	-	many	13	TGTGCCAGCAGCTTAGAACTGAACACTGAAGCTTTCTTT	CASSLELNTEAFF
TRBV7-8	TRBJ1-5	TRBD1	medium-sized	18	TGTGCCAGCAGCTTAGGGGACAGGGGTCAAGGGGGCAATCAGCCCCAGCATTTT	CASSLGDRGQGGNQPQHF
TRBV6-5	TRBJ2-2	-	-	15	TGTGCCAGCAGTAAGGCTATGGGTGGGACCGGGGAGCTGTTTTTT	CASSKAMGGTGELFF
TRBV11-3	TRBJ2-1	TRBD1	medium-sized	15	TGTGCCAGCAGCCCCGACAGGGTCTCCTACAATGAGCAGTTCTTC	CASSPDRVSYNEQFF
TRBV7-2	TRBJ2-7	-	-	14	TGTGCCAGCAGCTTGGGCAGGGCGGGGTACGAGCAGTACTTC	CASSLGRAGYEQYF
TRBV30	TRBJ2-4	-	medium-sized	12	TGTGCCTGGAGTGGAGCGGGAAACATTCAGTACTTC	CAWSGAGNIQYF
TRBV11-2	TRBJ2-3	-	many	14	TGTGCCAGCAGCTCCCGCGTGGGCACAGATACGCAGTATTTT	CASSSRVGTDTQYF
TRBV28	TRBJ2-6	-	many	15	TGTGCCAGCAGTTTGGGTCAGGCCGGGGCCAACGTCCTGACTTTC	CASSLGQAGANVLTF
TRBV7-9	TRBJ2-1	-	medium-sized	15	TGTGCCAGCAGAGATACAGGGATCTCCTACAATGAGCAGTTCTTC	CASRDTGISYNEQFF
TRBV23-1	TRBJ2-1	TRBD2	medium-sized	18	TGCGCCAGCAGTCAATCGACTAGCGGGAGACTTAACTACAATGAGCAGTTCTTC	CASSQSTSGRLNYNEQFF
TRBV7-3	TRBJ2-1	TRBD2	many	17	TGTGCCAGCAGCTTACTAGCGGGGGGGCCGGATAACAATGAGCAGTTCTTC	CASSLLAGGPDNNEQFF
TRBV4-2	TRBJ2-2	-	large	15	TGTGCCAGCAGCCCAGTGACAGGGAACACCGGGGAGCTGTTTTTT	CASSPVTGNTGELFF
TRBV5-5	TRBJ2-1	-	many	12	TGTGCCAGCAGCTTGCTGATTGATGAGCAGTTCTTC	CASSLLIDEQFF
TRBV24-1	TRBJ2-7	TRBD1	-	15	TGTGCCACCAGTGATCTTGGGACAGGGGGCTACGAGCAGTACTTC	CATSDLGTGGYEQYF
TRBV15	TRBJ1-5	-	many	20	TGTGCCACCAGCAGAGAGGACGCAGGGACACTGTGGGGCAGCAATCAGCCCCAGCATTTT	CATSREDAGTLWGSNQPQHF
TRBV11-2	TRBJ2-1	-	hyperexpanded	16	TGTGCCAGCAGCCTGTCCGGGACATTGACCTACAATGAGCAGTTCTTC	CASSLSGTLTYNEQFF
TRBV14	TRBJ1-1	-	medium-sized	13	TGTGCCAGCAGCCAAAGGGACCAAGTCGTAGCTTTCTTT	CASSQRDQVVAFF
TRBV19	TRBJ1-1	-	-	14	TGTGCCAGTAGTATAAAGGGCGTGAACACTGAAGCTTTCTTT	CASSIKGVNTEAFF
TRBV6-5	TRBJ1-2	-	many	15	TGTGCCAGCAGTTTCGCCCCACTCGGGGGATATGGCTACACCTTC	CASSFAPLGGYGYTF
TRBV18	TRBJ2-2	TRBD1	hyperexpanded	15	TGTGCCAGCTCACCAAGGACAGGGGACCCCGGGGAGCTGTTTTTT	CASSPRTGDPGELFF
TRBV12-3/TRBV12-4	TRBJ2-5	TRBD2	medium-sized	16	TGTGCCAGCAGTCGTGGGACTAGCCGTGAGAGGGAGACCCAGTACTTC	CASSRGTSRERETQYF
TRBV6-6	TRBJ2-1	TRBD1	-	13	TGTGCCAGCAGCCGGGGACAGCCCAATGAGCAGTTCTTC	CASSRGQPNEQFF
TRBV7-9	TRBJ2-5	TRBD2	few	17	TGTGCCAGCAGCTTAGACCTAGCGGGGGCCCCACAAGAGACCCAGTACTTC	CASSLDLAGAPQETQYF
TRBV12-3/TRBV12-4	TRBJ2-7	-	-	14	TGTGCCAGCAGTGGACACCCACTTTGGGACGAGCAGTACTTC	CASSGHPLWDEQYF
TRBV7-6	TRBJ2-7	TRBD1	many	17	TGTGCCAGCAGCCCGAGACCCGCAGGACAGGGGGTCGGGGAGCAGTACTTC	CASSPRPAGQGVGEQYF
TRBV27	TRBJ2-5	-	many	13	TGTGCCAGCAGTTTGAGGCGTCAAGAGACCCAGTACTTC	CASSLRRQETQYF
TRBV10-3	TRBJ1-1	-	many	15	TGTGCCATCAGTGAGTTTCAACAGGGAGACACTGAAGCTTTCTTT	CAISEFQQGDTEAFF
TRBV10-3	TRBJ1-1	-	medium-sized	16	TGTGCCATCAGTGAGTCGACGAGACACCCGAACACTGAAGCTTTCTTT	CAISESTRHPNTEAFF
TRBV28	TRBJ1-6	-	-	14	TGTGCCAGCAGTTTTTGGCAGGGAAATTCACCCCTCCACTTT	CASSFWQGNSPLHF
TRBV19	TRBJ2-6	-	many	15	TGTGCCAGTAGTCCTATTTCAGGGCGGGCCAACGTCCTGACTTTC	CASSPISGRANVLTF
TRBV5-8	TRBJ1-4	TRBD1	-	14	TGTGCCAGCAGACACCAGGGGGCTGCTGAAAAACTGTTTTTT	CASRHQGAAEKLFF
TRBV12-5	TRBJ2-3	-	few	11	TGTGCTAGTGGTTTTGAGGATACGCAGTATTTT	CASGFEDTQYF